This entry is about one TCR beta chain. Its antigen is not identified. This record comes from a study of blood T cells in healthy people across ages. Study-wide findings and caveats: Both higher diversity and more naive CD4+ cells marked long-lived donors when set against aged donors. Per-million-T-cell TCR beta diversity fell roughly linearly with age.

The V and J ends lost 7 bases and 2 bases, in that order; junction bases with no gene match: 10. CDR1 is SGHTA and CDR2 is FQGNSA in the germline V gene. The length of the CDR3 is 16 residues. Combining a sample-barcoded 5' primer with a J-beta primer mix, a second PCR ran for roughly 7 to 11 cycles. TCRdb reanalysed the 5' RACE reads using MiXCR and keeps one entry per CDR3 protein. The data show about 1.7 million distinct CDR3 sequences, about 28% seen once. PBMCs numbering at least 6.5 million were isolated per sample. This sequence originates from a woman aged 25 to 39 in good health. The sample taken for sequencing was blood. The genes are TRBV7-2 and TRBJ2-3; TRBD2 matches at 9 bases. CDR3: CASTPVAGAITDTQYF. The DNA for the CDR3 is TGTGCCAGCACCCCGGTAGCGGGGGCTATCACAGATACGCAGTATTTT.